This T cell receptor (beta chain) is drawn from a study of patients with pleural tuberculosis. Each CDR3 protein is one row after TCRdb ran MiXCR on the reads. The profile covers 45,000 to 60,000 distinct CDR3 sequences, with 6% to 8% appearing a single time and 16% taken by the ten largest. Between the trimmed V and J ends, which lost 1 base and 0 bases, there was a span of 6 bases. This CDR3 spans 14 amino acids. In germline, CDR1 is MGHRA, CDR2 YSYEKL. This clonotype was found many times. This TCR came from a human donor with pleural tuberculosis. The rearrangement uses TRBV4-1 and TRBJ1-1; D ambiguous. This chain's CDR3 is CASSQGRLNTEAFF. CDR3 nucleotide sequence: TGCGCCAGCAGCCAAGGACGGCTGAACACTGAAGCTTTCTTT.